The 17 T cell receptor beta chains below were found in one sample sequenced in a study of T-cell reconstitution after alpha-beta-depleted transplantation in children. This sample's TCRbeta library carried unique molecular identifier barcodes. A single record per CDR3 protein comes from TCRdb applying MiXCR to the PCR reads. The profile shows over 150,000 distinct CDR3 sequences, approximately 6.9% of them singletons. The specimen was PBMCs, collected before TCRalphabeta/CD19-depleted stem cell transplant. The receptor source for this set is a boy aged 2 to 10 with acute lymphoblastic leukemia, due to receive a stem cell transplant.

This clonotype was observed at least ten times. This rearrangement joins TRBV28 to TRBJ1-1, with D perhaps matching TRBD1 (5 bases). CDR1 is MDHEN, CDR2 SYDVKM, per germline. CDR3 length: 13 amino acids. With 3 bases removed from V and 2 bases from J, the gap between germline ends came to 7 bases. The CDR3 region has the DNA TGTGCCAGCAGTTTTACAGGCAACACTGAAGCTTTCTTT. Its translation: CASSFTGNTEAFF.

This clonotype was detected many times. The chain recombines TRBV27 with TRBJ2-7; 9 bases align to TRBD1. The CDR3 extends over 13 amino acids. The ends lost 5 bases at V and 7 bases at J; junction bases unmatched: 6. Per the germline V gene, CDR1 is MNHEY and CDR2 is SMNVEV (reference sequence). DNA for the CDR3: TGTGCCAGCAGTCCTACAGGGGGCTTGGAGCAGTACTTC. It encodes CASSPTGGLEQYF.

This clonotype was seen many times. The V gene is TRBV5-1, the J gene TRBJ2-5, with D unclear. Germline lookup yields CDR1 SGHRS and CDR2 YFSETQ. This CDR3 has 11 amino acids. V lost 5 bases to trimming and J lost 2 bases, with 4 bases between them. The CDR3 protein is CASRLQETQYF. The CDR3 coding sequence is TGCGCCAGCAGACTACAAGAGACCCAGTACTTC.

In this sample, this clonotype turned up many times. The CDR3 is CASSLAGQLAGYTF. CDR3 in DNA: TGTGCCAGCAGCTTAGCGGGACAGCTGGCGGGCTACACCTTC. The rearrangement uses TRBV7-2 and TRBJ1-2; TRBD1 matches 7 bases. The CDR3 totals 14 residues. The germline gives CDR1 SGHTA, CDR2 FQGNSA. The V gene end was trimmed by 0 bases and the J gene end by 8 bases; junction bases not matched to a gene: 6. The full variable domain, rest sourced from reference TRBV7-2 and TRBJ1-2, is GAGVSQSPSNKVTEKGKDVELRCDPISGHTALYWYRQSLGQGLEFLIYFQGNSAPDKSGLPSDRFSAERTGGSVSTLTIQRTQQEDSAVYLCASSLAGQLAGYTFGSGTRLTVV.

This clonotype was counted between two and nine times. The CDR3 loop reads CASSLNSRNTEAFF. As DNA, the CDR3 is TGCGCCAGCAGCTTGAACAGCCGGAACACTGAAGCTTTCTTT. V is TRBV5-1 and J is TRBJ1-1; D uncertain. CDR3 size: 14 residues. Between the trimmed V and J ends, which lost 1 base and 1 base, there was a span of 8 bases. Looked up from germline, CDR1 is SGHRS and CDR2 is YFSETQ.

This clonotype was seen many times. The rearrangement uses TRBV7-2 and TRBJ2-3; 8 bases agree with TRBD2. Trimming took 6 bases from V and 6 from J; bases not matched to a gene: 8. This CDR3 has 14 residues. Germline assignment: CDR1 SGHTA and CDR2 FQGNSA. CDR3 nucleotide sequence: TGTGCCAGCAGACGTAGCGGGATCTGGGATACGCAGTATTTT. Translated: CASRRSGIWDTQYF.

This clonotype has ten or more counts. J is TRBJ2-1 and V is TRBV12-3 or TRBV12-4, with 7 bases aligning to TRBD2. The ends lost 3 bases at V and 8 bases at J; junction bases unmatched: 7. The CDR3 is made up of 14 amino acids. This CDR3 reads CASSLGVAGHEQFF. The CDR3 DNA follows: TGTGCCAGCAGTTTGGGAGTAGCGGGTCATGAGCAGTTCTTC.

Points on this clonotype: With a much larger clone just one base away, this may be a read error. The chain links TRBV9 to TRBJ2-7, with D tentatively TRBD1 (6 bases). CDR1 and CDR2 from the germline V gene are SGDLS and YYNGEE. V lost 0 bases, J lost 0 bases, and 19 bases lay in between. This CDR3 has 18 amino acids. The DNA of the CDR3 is TGTGCCAGCAGCGTAGCTGCCTCTTTGAGGGGGATCTCCTACGAGCAGTACTTC. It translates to CASSVAASLRGISYEQYF.

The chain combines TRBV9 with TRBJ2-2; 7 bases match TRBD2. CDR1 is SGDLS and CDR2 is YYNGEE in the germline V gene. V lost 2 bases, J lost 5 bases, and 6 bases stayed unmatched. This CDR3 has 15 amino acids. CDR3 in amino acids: CASSVSGRETGELFF. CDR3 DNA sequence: TGTGCCAGCAGCGTTAGCGGGCGAGAAACCGGGGAGCTGTTTTTT.

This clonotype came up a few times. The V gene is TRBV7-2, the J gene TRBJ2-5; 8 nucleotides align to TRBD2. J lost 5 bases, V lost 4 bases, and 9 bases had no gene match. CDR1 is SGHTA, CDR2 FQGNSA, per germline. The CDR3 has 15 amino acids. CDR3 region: CASSYTGRGAETQYF. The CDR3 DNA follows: TGTGCCAGCAGCTACACCGGGCGGGGGGCGGAGACCCAGTACTTC.

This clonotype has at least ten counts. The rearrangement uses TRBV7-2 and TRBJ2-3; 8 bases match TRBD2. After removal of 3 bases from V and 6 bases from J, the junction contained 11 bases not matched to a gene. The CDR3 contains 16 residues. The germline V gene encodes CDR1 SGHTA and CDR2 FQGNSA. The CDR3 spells CASSLGSGGALDTQYF. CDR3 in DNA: TGTGCCAGCAGCTTGGGTTCCGGGGGGGCCCTGGATACGCAGTATTTT.

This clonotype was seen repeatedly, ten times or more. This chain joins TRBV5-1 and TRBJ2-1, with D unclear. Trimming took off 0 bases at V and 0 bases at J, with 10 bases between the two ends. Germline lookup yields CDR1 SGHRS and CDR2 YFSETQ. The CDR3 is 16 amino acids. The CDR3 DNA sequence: TGCGCCAGCAGCTTGGCTGACTCCCTCTCCTACAATGAGCAGTTCTTC. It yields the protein CASSLADSLSYNEQFF.

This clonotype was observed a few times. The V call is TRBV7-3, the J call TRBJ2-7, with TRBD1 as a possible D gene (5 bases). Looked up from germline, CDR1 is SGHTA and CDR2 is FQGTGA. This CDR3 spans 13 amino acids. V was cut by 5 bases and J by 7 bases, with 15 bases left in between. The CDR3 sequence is CASSPTTSGEQYF. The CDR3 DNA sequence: TGTGCCAGCAGCCCTACGACGTCAGGGGAGCAGTACTTC.

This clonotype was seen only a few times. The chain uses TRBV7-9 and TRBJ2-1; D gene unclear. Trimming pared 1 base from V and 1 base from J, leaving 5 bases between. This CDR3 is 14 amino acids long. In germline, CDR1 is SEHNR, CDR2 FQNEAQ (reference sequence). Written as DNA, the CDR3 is TGTGCCAGCAGCTTAGAGACTTCCTACAATGAGCAGTTCTTC. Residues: CASSLETSYNEQFF.

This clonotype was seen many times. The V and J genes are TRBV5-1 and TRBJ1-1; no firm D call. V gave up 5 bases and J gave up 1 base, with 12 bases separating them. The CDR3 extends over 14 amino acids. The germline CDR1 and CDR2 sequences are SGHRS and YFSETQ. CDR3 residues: CASRPPSRNTEAFF. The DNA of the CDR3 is TGCGCCAGCAGACCTCCAAGCCGGAACACTGAAGCTTTCTTT.

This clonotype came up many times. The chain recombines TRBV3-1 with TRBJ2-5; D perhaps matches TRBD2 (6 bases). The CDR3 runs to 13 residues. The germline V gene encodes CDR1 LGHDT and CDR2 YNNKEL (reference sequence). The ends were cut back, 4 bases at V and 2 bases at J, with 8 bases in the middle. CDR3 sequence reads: CASSPTSQETQYF. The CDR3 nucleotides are TGTGCCAGCAGCCCGACTAGTCAAGAGACCCAGTACTTC.

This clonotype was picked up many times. The CDR3 sequence: CASSLSPGDEQYF. The CDR3 bases are TGTGCCAGCAGCTTATCTCCGGGGGACGAGCAGTACTTC. The chain is built from TRBV7-2 and TRBJ2-7, with TRBD2 as a possible D gene (6 bases). The length of the CDR3 is 13 residues. The V gene's germline CDR1 is SGHTA and CDR2 FQGNSA. V lost 2 bases and J lost 5, with 10 bases in between.